This T cell receptor (beta chain) was obtained from a study of blood T cell repertoires in COVID-19. Across the whole study: Samples representing acute and convalescent COVID-19 were sourced from the United States, Italy and Spain. PBMCs, B-cell-depleted T cells, or T cells provided the cDNA or gDNA that made up the material.

Germline V CDR1 and CDR2: SGDLS, YYNGEE. The CDR3 contains 14 residues. The trim removed 4 bases at V and 0 bases at J, leaving 4 bases unmatched. Seattle patient enrollment occurred during active infection, with longitudinal follow-up thereafter. Original processing notes: How many nucleated cells were present was estimated from reference gene primer amplification. TCRdb keeps only in-frame clones here, not all; method: immunoSEQ multiplex PCR. Clone size and the V and J calls come from that table; the DNA yielded D and trimming. The sample consists of around 370,000 clones, 88% of them appearing once. This clone was counted between two and nine times.

The sample was peripheral blood. This chain links TRBV9 with TRBJ2-7; TRBD1 matches 7 bases. The TCR originated in a woman in her 70s with COVID-19, enrolled during active disease. In DNA form, the CDR3 reads TGTGCCAGCAGCCTCCGGGACAGCTCCTACGAGCAGTACTTC. Amino acid sequence: CASSLRDSSYEQYF.